By share of the sample, the clone carrying this T cell receptor beta chain is medium-sized (0.01 to 0.1%). Its antigen is as yet unknown. At the DNA level, this CDR3 is encoded by other sequences in the same sample as well. This specimen comes from a study of shared clonotypes between healthy human individuals. Germline lookup yields CDR1 MGHRA and CDR2 YSYEKL. The CDR3 spans 15 residues. The germline V and J ends were trimmed by 0 bases and 4 bases, with 10 bases remaining between them. Execution of the assay was at deep level. Method: immunoSEQ multiplex PCR; TCRdb's copy keeps in-frame clones and lacks some. This sample yields hundreds of thousands of clones, of which more than 70% are seen a single time; less than 2% belongs to the top ten. Points from the study as a whole: Clonotypes shared by all four donors outscored non-shared clonotypes in generation probability. Naive subsets typically showed greater estimated richness than memory subsets.

V usage is TRBV4-1 and J usage is TRBJ1-3; D unresolved. The source of this sequence is a woman aged 25 to 39 in good health. Sequencing was done on a sample of memory CD4+ T cells sorted from blood. As for subset: CD45RA-negative fraction. The chain's CDR3 is CASSQDLGHGNTIYF. The CDR3 bases are TGCGCCAGCAGCCAAGATCTTGGTCACGGAAACACCATATATTTT.